This TCR beta chain was captured by sequencing in a study of cytomegalovirus exposure and HLA in healthy donors. Comment on this clone: The antigen is unknown.

PCR primers comprised 60 Vbeta and 13 Jbeta primers. The protocol was immunoSEQ multiplex PCR, while the TCRdb copy is restricted to in-frame clones and leaves out a portion. The sample carries 100,000 to 120,000 clones, roughly 12% recorded once. Whole-study results and caveats: According to reports, the classifier identified cytomegalovirus status with high specificity and sensitivity. HLA restriction was apparent for most CMV-associated TCR beta chains in a later analysis.

This CDR3 contains 16 residues. Germline values: CDR1 SGHDT, CDR2 YYEEEE. The junction had 6 bases not matched to a gene; V was cut back by 4 bases and J by 8 bases. This clonotype was sampled from a man aged 35-49 years in good health and CMV-seropositive. V gene TRBV5-6 combines with J gene TRBJ2-1; TRBD2 matches 16 bases. Input material: PBMCs. The CDR3, as DNA: TGTGCCAGCAGCGGCGAAGGGACTAGCGGGAGGGATGAGCAGTTCTTC. Its translation: CASSGEGTSGRDEQFF.